This T cell receptor (beta chain) was documented in a study of cytomegalovirus exposure and HLA in healthy donors. Study in general: Roughly 86 million unique TCRs from HLA-typed donors made up an early data release.

The PCR had 60 Vbeta and 13 Jbeta primers. Sequencing was performed with immunoSEQ multiplex PCR; in TCRdb, only in-frame clones are kept and a portion is missing. The sample has fewer than 250,000 clones, roughly 76% seen once. Although they were nominally healthy when sampled, donors likely had unrecorded immune exposures. CDR1 is SQVTM and CDR2 is ANQGSEA in the germline V gene. The CDR3 loop spans 12 amino acids. Trimming stripped 6 bases from V and 10 bases from J, with 16 bases between. The chain is built from TRBV29-1 and TRBJ2-1, with D uncertain. Sequenced input: PBMCs. The sequence was obtained from a woman in her 30s in good health and CMV-seropositive. The CDR3 nucleotides are TGCAGCGTAACCGATGGTGGGCCCGAGCAGTTCTTC. Translated, it gives CSVTDGGPEQFF.